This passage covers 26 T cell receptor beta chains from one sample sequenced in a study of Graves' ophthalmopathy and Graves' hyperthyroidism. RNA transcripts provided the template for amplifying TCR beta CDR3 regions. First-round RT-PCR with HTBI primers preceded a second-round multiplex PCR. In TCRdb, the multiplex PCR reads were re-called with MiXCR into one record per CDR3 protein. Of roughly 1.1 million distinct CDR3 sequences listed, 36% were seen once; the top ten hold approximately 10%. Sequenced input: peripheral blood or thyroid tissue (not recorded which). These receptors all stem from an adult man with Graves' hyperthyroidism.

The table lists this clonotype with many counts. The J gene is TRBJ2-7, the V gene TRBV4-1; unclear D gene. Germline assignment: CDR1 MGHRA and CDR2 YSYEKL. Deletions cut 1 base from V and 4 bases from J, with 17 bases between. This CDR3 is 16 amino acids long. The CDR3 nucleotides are TGCGCCAGCAGCCAAGCCGTCGCGGTCGGATTTTACGAGCAGTACTTC. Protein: CASSQAVAVGFYEQYF.

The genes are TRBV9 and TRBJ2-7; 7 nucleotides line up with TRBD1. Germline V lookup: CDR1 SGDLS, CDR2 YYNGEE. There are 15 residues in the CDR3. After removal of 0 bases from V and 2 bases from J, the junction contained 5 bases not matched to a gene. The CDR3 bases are TGTGCCAGCAGCGTAGGATCACAGGGGCCCTACGAGCAGTACTTC. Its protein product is CASSVGSQGPYEQYF.

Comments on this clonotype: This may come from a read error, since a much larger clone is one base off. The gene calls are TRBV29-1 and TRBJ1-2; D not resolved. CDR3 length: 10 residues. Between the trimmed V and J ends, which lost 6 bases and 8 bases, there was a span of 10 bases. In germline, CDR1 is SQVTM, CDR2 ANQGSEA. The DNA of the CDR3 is TGCAGCGTCGATCAAGGCGGCTACACCTTC. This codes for CSVDQGGYTF.

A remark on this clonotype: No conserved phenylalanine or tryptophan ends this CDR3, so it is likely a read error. The CDR3 loop reads CASSNPTDRRKAFL. The CDR3 DNA reads as TGTGCCAGTAGTAACCCTACGGACAGGCGGAAGGCTTTCCTT. The J gene is TRBJ1-1, the V gene TRBV19; 7 bases agree with TRBD1. The V gene end was trimmed by 4 bases and the J gene end by 11 bases; junction bases not matched to a gene: 13. From germline, CDR1 is LNHDA and CDR2 SQIVND (reference sequence). The CDR3 has 14 residues.

CDR3 sequence (DNA): TGTGCCAGCAGCTCACCCCGGGACGTGACTTTC. Residues: CASSSPRDVTF. This chain joins TRBV7-2 and TRBJ2-6; tentatively, D is TRBD1 or TRBD2 (5 bases each). The length of the CDR3 is 11 residues. Germline CDR1 and CDR2: SGHTA and FQGNSA. Trimming pared 4 bases from V and 17 bases from J, leaving 12 bases between.

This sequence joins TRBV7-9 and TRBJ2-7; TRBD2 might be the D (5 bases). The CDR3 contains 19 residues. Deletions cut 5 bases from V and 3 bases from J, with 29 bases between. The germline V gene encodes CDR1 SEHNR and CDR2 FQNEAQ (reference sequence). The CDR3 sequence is CASSHDGGGVSGPHYEQYF. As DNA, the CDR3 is TGTGCCAGCAGCCATGACGGAGGAGGTGTTAGTGGGCCCCACTACGAGCAGTACTTC.

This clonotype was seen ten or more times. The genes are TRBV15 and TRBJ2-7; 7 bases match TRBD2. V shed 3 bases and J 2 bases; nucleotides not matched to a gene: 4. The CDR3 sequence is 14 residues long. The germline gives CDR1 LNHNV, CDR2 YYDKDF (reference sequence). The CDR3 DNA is TGTGCCACCAGCAGGGCTAGCGGAGCCTACGAGCAGTACTTC. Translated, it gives CATSRASGAYEQYF.

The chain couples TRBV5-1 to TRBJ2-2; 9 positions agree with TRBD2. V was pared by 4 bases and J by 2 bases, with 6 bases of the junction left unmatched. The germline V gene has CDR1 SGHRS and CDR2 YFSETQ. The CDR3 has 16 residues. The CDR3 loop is CASSGGAGGNTGELFF. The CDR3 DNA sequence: TGCGCCAGCAGCGGGGGAGCGGGAGGAAACACCGGGGAGCTGTTTTTT.

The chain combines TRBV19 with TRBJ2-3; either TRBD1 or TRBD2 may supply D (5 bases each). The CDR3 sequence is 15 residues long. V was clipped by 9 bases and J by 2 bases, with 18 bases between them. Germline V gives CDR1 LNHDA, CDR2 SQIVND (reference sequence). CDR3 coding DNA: TGTGCCAGCCACGCCGGGACGGCCTACACAGATACGCAGTATTTT. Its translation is CASHAGTAYTDTQYF.

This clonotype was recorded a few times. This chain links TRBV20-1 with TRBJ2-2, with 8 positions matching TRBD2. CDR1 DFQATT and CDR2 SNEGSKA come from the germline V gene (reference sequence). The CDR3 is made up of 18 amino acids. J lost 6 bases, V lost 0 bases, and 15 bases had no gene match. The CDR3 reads CSARDPSRLGLVSGELFF. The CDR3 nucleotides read TGCAGTGCTAGAGATCCGTCCCGTTTGGGACTAGTTTCCGGGGAGCTGTTTTTT.

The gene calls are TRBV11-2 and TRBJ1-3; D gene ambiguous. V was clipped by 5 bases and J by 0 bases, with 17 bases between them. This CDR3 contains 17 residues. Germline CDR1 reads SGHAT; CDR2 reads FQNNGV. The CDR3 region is CASSQDGREYSGNTIYF. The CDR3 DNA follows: TGTGCCAGCAGCCAAGACGGGCGGGAATACTCTGGAAACACCATATATTTT. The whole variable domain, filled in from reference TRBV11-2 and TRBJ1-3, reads EAGVAQSPRYKIIEKRQSVAFWCNPISGHATLYWYQQILGQGPKLLIQFQNNGVVDDSQLPKDRFSAERLKGVDSTLKIQPAKLEDSAVYLCASSQDGREYSGNTIYFGEGSWLTVV.

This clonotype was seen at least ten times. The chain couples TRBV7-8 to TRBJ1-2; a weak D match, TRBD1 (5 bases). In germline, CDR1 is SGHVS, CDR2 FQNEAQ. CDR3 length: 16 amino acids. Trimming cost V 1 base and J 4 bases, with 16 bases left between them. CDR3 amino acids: CASSLVRGPYIYGYTF. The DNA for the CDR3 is TGTGCCAGCAGCTTAGTTAGGGGACCCTACATCTATGGCTACACCTTC.

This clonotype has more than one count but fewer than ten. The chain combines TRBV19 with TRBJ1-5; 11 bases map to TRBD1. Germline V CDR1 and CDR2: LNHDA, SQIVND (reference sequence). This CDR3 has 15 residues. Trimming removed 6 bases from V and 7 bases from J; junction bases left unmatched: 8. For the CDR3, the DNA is TGTGCCAGTAGACCTCGAGGACAGGGGGCGCAGCCCCAGCATTTT. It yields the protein CASRPRGQGAQPQHF.

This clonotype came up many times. CDR3 residues: CSARDLGAGGFTYEQYF. In DNA form, the CDR3 reads TGCAGTGCTAGAGATCTCGGGGCGGGAGGGTTTACCTACGAGCAGTACTTC. This rearrangement joins TRBV20-1 to TRBJ2-7; 9 nucleotides agree with TRBD2. With 0 bases clipped from V and 2 bases from J, the junction kept 11 bases outside the gene matches. Germline lookup yields CDR1 DFQATT and CDR2 SNEGSKA (reference sequence). The CDR3 consists of 17 residues.

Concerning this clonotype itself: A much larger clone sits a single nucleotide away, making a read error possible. The CDR3: CASSPGQGLDQPQHF. The CDR3, as DNA: TGTGCCAGCAGCCCGGGACAGGGCTTAGATCAGCCCCAGCATTTT. The V gene is TRBV7-2, the J gene TRBJ1-5, with 9 bases matching TRBD1. The CDR3 is 15 amino acids. Trimming took 5 bases from V and 5 from J; bases not matched to a gene: 7. Germline CDR1 and CDR2: SGHTA and FQGNSA.

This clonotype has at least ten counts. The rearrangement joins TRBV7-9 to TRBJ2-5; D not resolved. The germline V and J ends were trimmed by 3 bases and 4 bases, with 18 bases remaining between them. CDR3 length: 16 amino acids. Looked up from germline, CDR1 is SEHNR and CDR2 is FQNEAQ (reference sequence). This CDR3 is CASSLLSGLVVETQYF. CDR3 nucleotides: TGTGCCAGCAGCTTGTTATCGGGTCTGGTCGTAGAGACCCAGTACTTC.

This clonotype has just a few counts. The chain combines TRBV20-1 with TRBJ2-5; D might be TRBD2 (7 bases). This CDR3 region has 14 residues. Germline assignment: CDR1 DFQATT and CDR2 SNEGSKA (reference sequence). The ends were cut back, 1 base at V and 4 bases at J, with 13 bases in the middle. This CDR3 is CSARGEGVSETQYF. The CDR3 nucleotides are TGCAGTGCTAGAGGGGAGGGGGTGTCAGAGACCCAGTACTTC.

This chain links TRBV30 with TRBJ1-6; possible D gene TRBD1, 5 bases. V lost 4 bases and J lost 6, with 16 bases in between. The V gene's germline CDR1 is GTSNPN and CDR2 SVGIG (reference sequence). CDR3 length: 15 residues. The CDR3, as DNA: TGTGCCTGGACCATGGCGTCGGGGCGTAATTCACCCCTCCACTTT. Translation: CAWTMASGRNSPLHF.

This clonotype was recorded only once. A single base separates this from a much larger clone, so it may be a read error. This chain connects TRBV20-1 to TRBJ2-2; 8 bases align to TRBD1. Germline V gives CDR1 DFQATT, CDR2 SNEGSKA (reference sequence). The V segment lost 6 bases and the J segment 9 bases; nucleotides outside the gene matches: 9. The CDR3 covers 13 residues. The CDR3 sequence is CSALLQGERELFF. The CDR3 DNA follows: TGCAGTGCACTATTACAGGGGGAACGGGAGCTGTTTTTT.

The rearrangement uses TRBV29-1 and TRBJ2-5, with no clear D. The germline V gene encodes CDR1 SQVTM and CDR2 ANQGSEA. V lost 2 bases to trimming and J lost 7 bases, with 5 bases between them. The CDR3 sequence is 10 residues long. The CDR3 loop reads CSVEKGTQYF. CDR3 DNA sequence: TGCAGCGTTGAAAAGGGGACCCAGTACTTC. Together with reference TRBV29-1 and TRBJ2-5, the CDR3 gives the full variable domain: SAVISQKPSRDICQRGTSLTIQCQVDSQVTMMFWYRQQPGQSLTLIATANQGSEATYESGFVIDKFPISRPNLTFSTLTVSNMSPEDSSIYLCSVEKGTQYFGPGTRLLVL.

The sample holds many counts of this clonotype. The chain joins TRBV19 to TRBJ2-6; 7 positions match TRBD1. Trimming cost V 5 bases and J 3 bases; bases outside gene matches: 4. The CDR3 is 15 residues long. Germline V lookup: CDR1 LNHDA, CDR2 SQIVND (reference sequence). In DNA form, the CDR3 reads TGTGCCAGTAGTTACAGGGGAGTTGGGGCCAACGTCCTGACTTTC. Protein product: CASSYRGVGANVLTF.

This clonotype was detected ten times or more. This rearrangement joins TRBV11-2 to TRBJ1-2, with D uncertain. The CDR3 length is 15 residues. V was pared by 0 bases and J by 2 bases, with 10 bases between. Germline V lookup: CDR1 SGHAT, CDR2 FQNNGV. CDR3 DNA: TGTGCCAGCAGCTTAGATGTTGGCACAAACTATGGCTACACCTTC. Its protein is CASSLDVGTNYGYTF.

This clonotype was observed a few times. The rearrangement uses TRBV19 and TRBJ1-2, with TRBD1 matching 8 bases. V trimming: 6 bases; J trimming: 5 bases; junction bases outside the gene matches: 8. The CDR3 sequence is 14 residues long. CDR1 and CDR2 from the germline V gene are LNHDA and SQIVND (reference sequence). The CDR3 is CASRTTGDEYGYTF. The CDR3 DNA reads TGTGCCAGTAGGACGACAGGGGACGAATATGGCTACACCTTC.

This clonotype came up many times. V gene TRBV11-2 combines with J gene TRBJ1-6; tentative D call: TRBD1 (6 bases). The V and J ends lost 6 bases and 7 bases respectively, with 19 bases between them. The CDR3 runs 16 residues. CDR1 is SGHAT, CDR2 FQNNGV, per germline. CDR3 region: CASRRPGVGLNSPLHF. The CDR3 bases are TGTGCCAGCAGACGGCCAGGGGTAGGATTGAATTCACCCCTCCACTTT. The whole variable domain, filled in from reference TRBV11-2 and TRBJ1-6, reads EAGVAQSPRYKIIEKRQSVAFWCNPISGHATLYWYQQILGQGPKLLIQFQNNGVVDDSQLPKDRFSAERLKGVDSTLKIQPAKLEDSAVYLCASRRPGVGLNSPLHFGNGTRLTVT.

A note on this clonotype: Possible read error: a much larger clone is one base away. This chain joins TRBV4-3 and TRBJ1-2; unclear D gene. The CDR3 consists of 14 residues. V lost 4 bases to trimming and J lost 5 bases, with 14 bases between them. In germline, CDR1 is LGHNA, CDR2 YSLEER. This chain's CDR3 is CASSPDPSVYGYTF. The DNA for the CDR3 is TGCGCCAGCAGCCCAGACCCCTCCGTATATGGCTACACCTTC.

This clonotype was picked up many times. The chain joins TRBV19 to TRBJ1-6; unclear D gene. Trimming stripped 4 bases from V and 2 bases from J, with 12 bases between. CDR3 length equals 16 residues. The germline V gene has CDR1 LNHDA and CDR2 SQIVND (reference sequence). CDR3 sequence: CASSKIGVAYNSPLHF. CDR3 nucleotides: TGTGCCAGTAGTAAGATTGGGGTTGCCTATAATTCACCCCTCCACTTT.